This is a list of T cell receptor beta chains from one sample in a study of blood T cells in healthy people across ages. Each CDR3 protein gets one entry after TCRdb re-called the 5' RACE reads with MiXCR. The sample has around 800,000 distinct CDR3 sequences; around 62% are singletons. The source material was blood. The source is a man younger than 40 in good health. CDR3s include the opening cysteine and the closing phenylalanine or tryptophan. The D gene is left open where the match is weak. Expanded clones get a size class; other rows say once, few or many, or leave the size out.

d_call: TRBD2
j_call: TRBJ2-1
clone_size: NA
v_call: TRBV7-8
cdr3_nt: TGTGCCAGCAGTTCGAAGGCGGGGGGCCACTCCTACAATGAGCAGTTCTTC
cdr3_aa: CASSSKAGGHSYNEQFF

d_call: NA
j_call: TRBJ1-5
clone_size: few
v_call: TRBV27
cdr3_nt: TGTGCCAGCAGTGTGCACAGGTATAGCAATCAGCCCCAGCATTTT
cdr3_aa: CASSVHRYSNQPQHF

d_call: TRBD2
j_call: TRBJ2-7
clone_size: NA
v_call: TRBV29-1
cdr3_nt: TGCAGCGTCGAAGATGGGGCTAGCGGGAGATACAATGAGCAGTACTTC
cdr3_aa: CSVEDGASGRYNEQYF

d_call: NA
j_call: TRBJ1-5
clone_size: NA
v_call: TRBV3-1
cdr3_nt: TGTGCCAGCAGCCAAGCCGAAGGTCAGCCCCAGCATTTT
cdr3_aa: CASSQAEGQPQHF

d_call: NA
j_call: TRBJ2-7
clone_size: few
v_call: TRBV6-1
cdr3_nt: TGTGCCAGCAGTCGAGGGGGTGGTAGCTCCTACGAGCAGTACTTC
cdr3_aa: CASSRGGGSSYEQYF

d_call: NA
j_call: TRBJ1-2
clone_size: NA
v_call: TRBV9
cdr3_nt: TGTGCCAGCAGCGTAGTCCCGGGAGGGGGGGATGGCTACACCTTC
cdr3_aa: CASSVVPGGGDGYTF

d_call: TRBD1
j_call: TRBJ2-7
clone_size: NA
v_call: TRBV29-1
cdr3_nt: TGCAGCGTCCCGGGACAGAACTACGAGCAGTACTTC
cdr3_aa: CSVPGQNYEQYF

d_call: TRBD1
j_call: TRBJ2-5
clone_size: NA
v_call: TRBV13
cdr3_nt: TGTGCCAGCAGCGTGGGGACAGAACAAGAGACCCAGTACTTC
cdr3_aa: CASSVGTEQETQYF

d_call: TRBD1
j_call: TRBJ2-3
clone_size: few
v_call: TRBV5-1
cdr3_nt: TGCGCCAGCAGCCCGTTGGGACAGGGCTATAGCACAGATACGCAGTATTTT
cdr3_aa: CASSPLGQGYSTDTQYF

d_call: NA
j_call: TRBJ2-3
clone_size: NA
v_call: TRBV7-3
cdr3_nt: TGTGCCAGCAGCGGGTCCCCTAGCACAGATACGCAGTATTTT
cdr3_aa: CASSGSPSTDTQYF

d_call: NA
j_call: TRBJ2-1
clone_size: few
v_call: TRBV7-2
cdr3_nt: TGTGCCAGTTCCCGATACAGGGCTGATGAGCAGTTCTTC
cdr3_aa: CASSRYRADEQFF

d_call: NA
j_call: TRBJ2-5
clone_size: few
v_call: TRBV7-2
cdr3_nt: TGTGCCAGCACCACTGGGCTATTACAAGAGACCCAGTACTTC
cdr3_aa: CASTTGLLQETQYF

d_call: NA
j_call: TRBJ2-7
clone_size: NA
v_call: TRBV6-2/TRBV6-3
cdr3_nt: TGTGCCAGCTTCCCGGGAGCGGGCCGCTCCTACGAGCAGTACTTC
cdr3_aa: CASFPGAGRSYEQYF

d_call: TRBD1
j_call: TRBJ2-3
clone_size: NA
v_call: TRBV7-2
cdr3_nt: TGTGCCAGCAGCTCGTTGGGACAGAAGACAGATACGCAGTATTTT
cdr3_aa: CASSSLGQKTDTQYF

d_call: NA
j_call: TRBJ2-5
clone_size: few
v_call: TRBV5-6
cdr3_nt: TGTGCCAGCAGCACGGGACTCCACCAAGAGACCCAGTACTTC
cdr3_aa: CASSTGLHQETQYF

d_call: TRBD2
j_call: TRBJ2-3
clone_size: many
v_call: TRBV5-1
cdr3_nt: TGCGCCAGCAGCTCGGGGGGTTCCACAGATACGCAGTATTTT
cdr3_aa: CASSSGGSTDTQYF

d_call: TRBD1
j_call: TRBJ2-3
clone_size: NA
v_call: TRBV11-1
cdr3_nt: TGTGCCAGCAGCCCACTCGACAGGGCTACGCAGTATTTT
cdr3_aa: CASSPLDRATQYF

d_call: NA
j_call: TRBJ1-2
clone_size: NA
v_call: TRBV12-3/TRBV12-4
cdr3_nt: TGTGCCAGCAGTCTCATCTCCGGCCAGGGCTACACCTTC
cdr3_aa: CASSLISGQGYTF

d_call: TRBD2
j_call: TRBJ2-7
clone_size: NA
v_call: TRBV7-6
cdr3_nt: TGTGCCAGCAGCTTAGAGGCGGGGGGGCCGGACGAGCAGTACTTC
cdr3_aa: CASSLEAGGPDEQYF

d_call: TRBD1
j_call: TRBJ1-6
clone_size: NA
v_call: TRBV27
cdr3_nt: TGTGCCAGCAGTGCGGGACAGGCTAGTTCACCCCTCCACTTT
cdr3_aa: CASSAGQASSPLHF

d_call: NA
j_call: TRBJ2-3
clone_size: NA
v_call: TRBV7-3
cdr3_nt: TGTGCCAGCAGCTTACCGAGAAATACGCAGTATTTT
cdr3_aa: CASSLPRNTQYF

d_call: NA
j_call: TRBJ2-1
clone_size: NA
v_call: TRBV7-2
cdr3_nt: TGTGCCAGCAGCCCCGACGCCGAGCAGTTCTTC
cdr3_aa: CASSPDAEQFF

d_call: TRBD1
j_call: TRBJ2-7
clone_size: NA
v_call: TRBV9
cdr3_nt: TGTGCCAGCAGCGTAGCTTCTGGGACAGGGGGCTACGAGCAGTACTTC
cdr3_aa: CASSVASGTGGYEQYF

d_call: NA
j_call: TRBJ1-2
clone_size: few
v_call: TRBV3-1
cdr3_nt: TGTGCCAGCAGCCAAGAACTCGGTTATAGGGGCTATGGCTACACCTTC
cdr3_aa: CASSQELGYRGYGYTF

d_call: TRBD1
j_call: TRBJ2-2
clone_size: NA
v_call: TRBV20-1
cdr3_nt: TGCAGTGCTAGAGATGAGGGGGCGGACACCGGGGAGCTGTTTTTT
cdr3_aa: CSARDEGADTGELFF

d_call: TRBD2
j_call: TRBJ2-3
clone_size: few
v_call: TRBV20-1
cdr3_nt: TGCAGTGCTAGAGTACTAGCGGGGGTCTCAGATACGCAGTATTTT
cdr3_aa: CSARVLAGVSDTQYF

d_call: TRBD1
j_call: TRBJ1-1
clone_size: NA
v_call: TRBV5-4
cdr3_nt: TGTGCCAGCAGCTGGGGACAGTATGAAGCTTTCTTT
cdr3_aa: CASSWGQYEAFF

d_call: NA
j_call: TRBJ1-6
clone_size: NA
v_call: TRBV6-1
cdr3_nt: TGTGCCAGCTCTTCCGGTAACCTATATAATTCACCCCTCCACTTT
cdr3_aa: CASSSGNLYNSPLHF

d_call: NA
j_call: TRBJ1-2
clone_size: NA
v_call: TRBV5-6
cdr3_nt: TGTGCCAGCAGCTCCAGTGGAAACTATGGCTACACCTTC
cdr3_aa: CASSSSGNYGYTF

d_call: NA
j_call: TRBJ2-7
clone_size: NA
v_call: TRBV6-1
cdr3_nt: TGTGCCAGCAGTGTCGGGGTGCCGTTGGACGAGCAGTACTTC
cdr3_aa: CASSVGVPLDEQYF

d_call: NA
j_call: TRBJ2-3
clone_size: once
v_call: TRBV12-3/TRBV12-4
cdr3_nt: TGTGCCAGCAGTTTCACGGACACAGATACGCAGTATTTT
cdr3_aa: CASSFTDTDTQYF

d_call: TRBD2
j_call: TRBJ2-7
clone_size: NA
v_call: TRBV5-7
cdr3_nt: TGTGCCAGCAGCTTGGGTGGACTAGATGGATACGAGCAGTACTTC
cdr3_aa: CASSLGGLDGYEQYF

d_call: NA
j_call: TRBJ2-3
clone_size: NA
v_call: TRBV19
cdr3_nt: TGTGCCAGTAGTATATATGGGGAAGCAGATACGCAGTATTTT
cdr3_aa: CASSIYGEADTQYF

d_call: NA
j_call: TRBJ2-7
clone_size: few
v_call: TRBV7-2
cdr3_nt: TGTGCCAGCAGCACTAGCAGGGGCGGGTACGAGCAGTACTTC
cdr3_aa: CASSTSRGGYEQYF

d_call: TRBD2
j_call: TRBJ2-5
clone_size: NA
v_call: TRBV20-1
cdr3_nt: TGCAGTGCTAGAGGGACTAGCGGGGGGCCTCAAGAGACCCAGTACTTC
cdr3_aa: CSARGTSGGPQETQYF

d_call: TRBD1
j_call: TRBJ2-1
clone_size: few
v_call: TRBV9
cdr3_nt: TGTGCCAGCAGCGTAGGGGGACAGGGTGGGGATGAGCAGTTCTTC
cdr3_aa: CASSVGGQGGDEQFF

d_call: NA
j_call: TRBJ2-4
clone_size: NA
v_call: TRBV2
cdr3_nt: TGTGCCAGCAGTACAGGTGCCTACGGGCAGTACTTC
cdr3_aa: CASSTGAYGQYF

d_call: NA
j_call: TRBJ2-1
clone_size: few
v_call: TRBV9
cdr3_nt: TGTGCCAGCAGCGTTGGGAACCTCTACAATGAGCAGTTCTTC
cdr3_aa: CASSVGNLYNEQFF

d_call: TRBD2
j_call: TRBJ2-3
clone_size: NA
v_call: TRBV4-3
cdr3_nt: TGCGCCAGCAGCCAGGCCGCGTCTCCGGGACTAGGCACAGATACGCAGTATTTT
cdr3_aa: CASSQAASPGLGTDTQYF

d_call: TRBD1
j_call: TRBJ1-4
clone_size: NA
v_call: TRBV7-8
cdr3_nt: TGTGCCAGCAGCTACGGACAGGGGTGGGAAAAACTGTTTTTT
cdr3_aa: CASSYGQGWEKLFF

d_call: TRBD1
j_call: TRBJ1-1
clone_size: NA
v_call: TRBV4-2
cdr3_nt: TGTGCCAGCAGCCAACCCCTTTCCGGGACAGGTGAAGCTTTCTTT
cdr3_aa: CASSQPLSGTGEAFF

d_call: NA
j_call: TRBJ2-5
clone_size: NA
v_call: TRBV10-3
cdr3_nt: TGTGCCATCAGTCAGGGGTTCGTGGAGACCCAGTACTTC
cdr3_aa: CAISQGFVETQYF

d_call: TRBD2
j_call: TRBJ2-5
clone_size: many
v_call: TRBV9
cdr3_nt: TGTGCCAGCAGTGTCGCGGGGGGGGAGACAGAGACCCAGTACTTC
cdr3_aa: CASSVAGGETETQYF

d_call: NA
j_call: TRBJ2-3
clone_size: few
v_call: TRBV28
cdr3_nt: TGTGCCAGCAGTTTAAGCAGCGCTAGGACAGATACGCAGTATTTT
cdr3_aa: CASSLSSARTDTQYF

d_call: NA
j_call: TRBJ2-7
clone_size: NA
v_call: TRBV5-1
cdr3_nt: TGCGCCAGCAGCTGGGACATAAACGAGCAGTACTTC
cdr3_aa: CASSWDINEQYF

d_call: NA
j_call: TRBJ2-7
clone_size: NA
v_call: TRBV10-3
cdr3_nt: TGTGCCATCCGGAGTTCAGACGGAAACGACGAGCAGTACTTC
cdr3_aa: CAIRSSDGNDEQYF